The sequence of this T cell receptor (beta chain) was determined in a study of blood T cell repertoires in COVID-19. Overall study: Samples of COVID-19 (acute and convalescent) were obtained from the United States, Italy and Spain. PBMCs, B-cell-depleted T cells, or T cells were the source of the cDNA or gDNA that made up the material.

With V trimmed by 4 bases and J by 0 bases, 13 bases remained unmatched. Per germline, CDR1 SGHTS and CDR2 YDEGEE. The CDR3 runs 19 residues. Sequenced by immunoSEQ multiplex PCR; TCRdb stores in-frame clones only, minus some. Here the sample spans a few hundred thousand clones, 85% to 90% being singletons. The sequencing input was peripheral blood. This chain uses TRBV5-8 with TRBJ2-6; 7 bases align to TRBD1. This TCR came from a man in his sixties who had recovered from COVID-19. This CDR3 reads CASSRSRDSPFSGANVLTF. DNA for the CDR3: TGTGCCAGCAGCCGATCCCGGGACAGTCCGTTCTCTGGGGCCAACGTCCTGACTTTC.